This T cell receptor beta chain was captured by sequencing in a study of T cell changes during pregnancy in multiple sclerosis. V lost 0 bases and J 2 bases, leaving 11 bases between the germline ends. This CDR3 region has 15 residues. CDR1 is SGHRS, CDR2 YFSETQ, per germline. Only in-frame clones appear in the TCRdb table, and some are missing; sequencing was by immunoSEQ multiplex PCR. The sample contains roughly 51,000 clones, around 92% of which appear only once. Sequences were derived from CD4+ T cells from peripheral blood mononuclear cells, sampled after pregnancy. The TCR comes from a female donor in good health, enrolled as a control in a pregnancy study. The chain couples TRBV5-1 to TRBJ1-1; possibly TRBD1 for D (5 bases). CDR3 loop: CASSLGTTANTEAFF. In DNA form, the CDR3 reads TGCGCCAGCAGCTTGGGAACGACAGCCAACACTGAAGCTTTCTTT.